Presented here are 29 T cell receptor beta chains from one specimen sequenced in a study of blood T cell repertoires in COVID-19. Assay: immunoSEQ multiplex PCR; the TCRdb copy retains only in-frame clones and omits some. The data show 250,000 or so clones, nearly 90% seen once. The sequencing sample was made of peripheral blood. These receptors all come from a woman in her 40s who had recovered from COVID-19.

The genes are TRBV10-2 and TRBJ1-1, with unresolved D. Between the trimmed V and J ends, which lost 2 bases and 4 bases, there was a span of 11 bases. Germline V lookup: CDR1 WSHSY, CDR2 SAAADI. This CDR3 spans 14 amino acids. The CDR3 reads CASSEETPTTEAFF. For the CDR3, the DNA is TGCGCCAGCAGTGAGGAGACTCCGACCACTGAAGCTTTCTTT.

This chain links TRBV19 with TRBJ1-1; D is ambiguous. Per the germline V gene, CDR1 is LNHDA and CDR2 is SQIVND (reference sequence). The CDR3 runs 13 residues. Between the trimmed V and J ends, which lost 8 bases and 7 bases, there was a span of 17 bases. The CDR3 sequence: CASLSEGFSEAFF. In DNA, the CDR3 is TGTGCCAGTTTAAGCGAGGGATTCAGTGAAGCTTTCTTT. The complete variable domain, with remaining parts taken from reference TRBV19 and TRBJ1-1, reads DGGITQSPKYLFRKEGQNVTLSCEQNLNHDAMYWYRQDPGQGLRLIYYSQIVNDFQKGDIAEGYSVSREKKESFPLTVTSAQKNPTAFYLCASLSEGFSEAFFGQGTRLTVV.

This clone is a singleton in its sample. This chain joins TRBV28 and TRBJ1-2; D perhaps matches TRBD1 (5 bases). Deletions cut 7 bases from V and 7 bases from J, with 16 bases between. The CDR3 has 13 amino acids. Germline V gives CDR1 MDHEN, CDR2 SYDVKM. CDR3 region: CASTLGRELGYTF. CDR3 DNA sequence: TGTGCCAGCACCCTGGGCAGGGAACTTGGCTACACCTTC.

The chain carries TRBV5-1 and TRBJ1-2; 7 positions agree with TRBD1. This CDR3 comprises 13 residues. With 3 bases clipped from V and 7 bases from J, the junction kept 6 bases outside the gene matches. Per germline, CDR1 SGHRS and CDR2 YFSETQ. The DNA of the CDR3 is TGCGCCAGCAGCTCCGACAGGGCCGGTGGCTACACCTTC. Amino acids: CASSSDRAGGYTF. Together with reference TRBV5-1 and TRBJ1-2, the CDR3 gives the full variable domain: KAGVTQTPRYLIKTRGQQVTLSCSPISGHRSVSWYQQTPGQGLQFLFEYFSETQRNKGNFPGRFSGRQFSNSRSEMNVSTLELGDSALYLCASSSDRAGGYTFGSGTRLTVV.

The count of this clone is one. This sample also contains other DNA sequences that code for the same CDR3. This chain uses TRBV3-1 (or the pseudogene TRBV3-2) with TRBJ1-1, with TRBD1 identical over 7 bases. Germline V gives CDR1 LGHDT, CDR2 YNNKEL (reference sequence). CDR3 length: 14 residues. V was clipped by 1 base and J by 4 bases; unmatched bases: 3. For the CDR3, the DNA is TGTGCCAGCAGCCAAGGGACAGGAAGCACTGAAGCTTTCTTT. This gives the protein CASSQGTGSTEAFF.

The chain couples TRBV5-1 to TRBJ1-3, with D possibly matching TRBD1 (5 bases). This CDR3 spans 14 amino acids. The germline V gene has CDR1 SGHRS and CDR2 YFSETQ. The ends were cut back, 4 bases at V and 2 bases at J, with 10 bases in the middle. The CDR3 DNA reads as TGCGCCAGCAGCCCCGGGACTACTGGAAACACCATATATTTT. Translation gives CASSPGTTGNTIYF.

The chain employs TRBV5-5 and TRBJ1-1, with D possibly being TRBD1 (5 bases). The CDR3 consists of 14 residues. CDR1 is SGHKS, CDR2 YYEKEE, per germline (reference sequence). Trimming removed 5 bases at V and 7 bases at J, with 18 bases between. CDR3 nucleotides: TGTGCCAGCAGTCAAGGGCAGACGGGACTTGAAGCTTTCTTT. Amino acids: CASSQGQTGLEAFF.

This clone was observed once. CDR3 in amino acids: CAWSGSADGLFF. The DNA for the CDR3 is TGTGCCTGGAGTGGGAGCGCGGATGGGCTGTTTTTT. The chain combines TRBV30 with TRBJ2-2, with D unresolved. Trimming left V 1 base short and J 13 bases short, with 13 bases between. CDR1 and CDR2 from the germline V gene are GTSNPN and SVGIG (reference sequence). There are 12 residues in the CDR3. The full variable domain, completed using reference TRBV30 and TRBJ2-2, is SQTIHQWPATLVQPVGSPLSLECTVEGTSNPNLYWYRQAAGRGLQLLFYSVGIGQISSEVPQNLSASRPQDRQFILSSKKLLLSDSGFYLCAWSGSADGLFFGEGSRLTVL.

The V and J genes are TRBV30 and TRBJ1-4, with D possibly matching TRBD1 (6 bases). Deletions cut 5 bases from V and 10 bases from J, with 11 bases between. CDR3 size: 11 residues. Germline CDR1 is GTSNPN and CDR2 is SVGIG (reference sequence). CDR3 in amino acids: CAWSQGGKLFF. The CDR3 DNA reads as TGTGCCTGGTCCCAAGGGGGAAAACTGTTTTTT.

V gene TRBV7-9 combines with J gene TRBJ1-6; 9 nucleotides agree with TRBD1. Trimming took 6 bases from V and 10 from J; bases not matched to a gene: 7. Germline V gene sequence: CDR1 SEHNR, CDR2 FQNEAQ (reference sequence). This CDR3 spans 14 amino acids. This chain's CDR3 is CASRQTGGRSPLHF. In DNA, the CDR3 is TGTGCCAGCAGACAAACAGGGGGCCGATCACCCCTCCACTTT.

The V gene is TRBV6-5, the J gene TRBJ2-5; 7 bases match TRBD1. Germline V gives CDR1 MNHEY, CDR2 SVGAGI. The junction had 9 bases not matched to a gene; V was cut back by 1 base and J by 4 bases. CDR3 length: 16 amino acids. The CDR3 coding sequence is TGTGCCAGCAGTTACTTTCTAACAGGGGATGGAGAGACCCAGTACTTC. Its protein is CASSYFLTGDGETQYF.

The genes are TRBV19 and TRBJ1-5, with 8 bases matching TRBD1. Germline values: CDR1 LNHDA, CDR2 SQIVND (reference sequence). This CDR3 comprises 17 residues. Trimming took 7 bases from V and 3 from J; bases not matched to a gene: 14. The CDR3 loop reads CASTPGRTGTYNQPQHF. CDR3 sequence (DNA): TGTGCCAGTACCCCAGGAAGGACAGGGACCTACAATCAGCCCCAGCATTTT.

This clone was seen a single time. The DNA is omitted, as the CDR3 cannot be located on it reliably, and the CDR3 follows TCRdb's listing. The J gene is TRBJ2-1, the V gene TRBV20-1; TRBD1 is the table's D call, not checked against the DNA. The CDR3 spans 14 residues, counting both ends. Germline assignment: CDR1 DFQATT and CDR2 SNEGSKA (reference sequence). The CDR3 protein is CSASVGTGNIIRFF.

As to this clone: One junction end does not reproduce the germline sequence, and a read error may be involved. The gene calls are TRBV9 and TRBJ2-1; TRBD2 matches 7 bases. The CDR3 loop spans 16 amino acids. The germline gives CDR1 SGDLS, CDR2 YYNGEE. CDR3 sequence reads: CASSGGAGFPYSEQFF. In nucleotides, the CDR3 is TGTGCCAGCAGCGGGGGAGCGGGGTTTCCCTACAGTGAGCAGTTCTTC. Based on the CDR3 plus reference TRBV9 and TRBJ2-1, the full variable domain is DSGVTQTPKHLITATGQRVTLRCSPRSGDLSVYWYQQSLDQGLQFLIQYYNGEERAKGNILERFSAQQFPDLHSELNLSSLELGDSALYFCASSGGAGFPYSEQFFGPGTRLTVL.

V and J are TRBV7-8 and TRBJ2-1, with D possibly being TRBD2 (6 bases). This CDR3 is built from 14 residues. Deletions cut 7 bases from V and 4 bases from J, with 14 bases between. CDR1 and CDR2 from the germline V gene are SGHVS and FQNEAQ. For the CDR3, the DNA is TGTGCCAGCACCCGGGAGTTGGAATACAATGAGCAGTTCTTC. It codes for CASTRELEYNEQFF. Together with reference TRBV7-8 and TRBJ2-1, the CDR3 gives the full variable domain: GAGVSQSPRYKVAKRGQDVALRCDPISGHVSLFWYQQALGQGPEFLTYFQNEAQLDKSGLPSDRFFAERPEGSVSTLKIQRTQQEDSAVYLCASTRELEYNEQFFGPGTRLTVL.

This rearrangement joins TRBV10-3 to TRBJ1-5; D gene ambiguous. Germline assignment: CDR1 ENHRY and CDR2 SYGVKD. The CDR3 totals 14 residues. V lost 3 bases to trimming and J lost 4 bases, with 10 bases between them. CDR3 sequence (DNA): TGTGCCATCAGTGATGAGGTTATAAATCAGCCCCAGCATTTT. It translates to CAISDEVINQPQHF.

The chain combines TRBV29-1 with TRBJ2-3; 7 bases match TRBD2. CDR1 is SQVTM and CDR2 is ANQGSEA in the germline V gene. The CDR3 totals 14 residues. V lost 6 bases to trimming and J lost 1 base; unmatched junction nucleotides: 7. The CDR3 loop reads CSVRRGIGTDTQYF. For the CDR3, the DNA is TGCAGCGTCCGGCGGGGGATTGGCACAGATACGCAGTATTTT.

The chain has TRBV11-2 and TRBJ2-4; the D gene is possibly TRBD2 (6 bases). From germline, CDR1 is SGHAT and CDR2 FQNNGV. Trimming removed 5 bases from V and 1 base from J, with 15 bases in between. The CDR3 is made up of 16 amino acids. This chain's CDR3 is CASSPLSGTAKNIQYF. The CDR3 bases are TGTGCCAGCAGCCCGCTGTCCGGGACTGCCAAAAACATTCAGTACTTC.

Comments on this clone: The same CDR3 arises from other DNA sequences in this sample as well. The genes are TRBV3-1 (or the pseudogene TRBV3-2) and TRBJ1-6, with D tentatively TRBD1 (5 bases). The CDR3 is made up of 14 amino acids. V gave up 0 bases and J gave up 7 bases, with 7 bases separating them. Germline values: CDR1 LGHDT, CDR2 YNNKEL (reference sequence). The CDR3 DNA follows: TGTGCCAGCAGCCAAGATGCAGGGAATTCACCCCTCCACTTT. As protein: CASSQDAGNSPLHF.

The gene calls are TRBV5-4 and TRBJ2-3; 8 positions agree with TRBD2. Per the germline V gene, CDR1 is SGHNT and CDR2 is YYREEE (reference sequence). The CDR3 contains 13 residues. The V and J ends lost 5 bases and 1 base, in that order; junction bases with no gene match: 0. The CDR3 region has the DNA TGTGCCAGCAGGACTAGCGGCACAGATACGCAGTATTTT. It translates to CASRTSGTDTQYF. Full variable domain (outside the CDR3, taken from reference TRBV5-4 and TRBJ2-3): ETGVTQSPTHLIKTRGQQVTLRCSSQSGHNTVSWYQQALGQGPQFIFQYYREEENGRGNFPPRFSGLQFPNYSSELNVNALELDDSALYLCASRTSGTDTQYFGPGTRLTVL.

The chain combines TRBV6-6 with TRBJ2-6, with unresolved D. Trimming left V 6 bases short and J 5 bases short, with 8 bases between. CDR3 length: 13 residues. Germline assignment: CDR1 MNHNY and CDR2 SVGAGI (reference sequence). CDR3 amino acids: CASSLLRANVLTF. The CDR3, as DNA: TGTGCCAGCAGCCTCCTTCGGGCCAACGTCCTGACTTTC.

The J gene is TRBJ2-2, the V gene TRBV5-6; TRBD2 might be the D (5 bases). Germline CDR1 SGHDT, CDR2 YYEEEE. V was trimmed by 7 bases and J by 1 base, leaving 11 bases between them. CDR3 size: 14 residues. The CDR3 DNA is TGTGCCAGCTGGTTTGCGGGGAACACCGGGGAGCTGTTTTTT. Translated: CASWFAGNTGELFF. The whole variable domain, remainder taken from reference TRBV5-6 and TRBJ2-2, is DAGVTQSPTHLIKTRGQQVTLRCSPKSGHDTVSWYQQALGQGPQFIFQYYEEEERQRGNFPDRFSGHQFPNYSSELNVNALLLGDSALYLCASWFAGNTGELFFGEGSRLTVL.

The CDR3, as DNA: TGTGCCAGCAGCAGGCGGCAAACAGGGGCGGAGACCCAGTACTTC. This sequence encodes CASSRRQTGAETQYF. The chain combines TRBV3-1 (or the pseudogene TRBV3-2) with TRBJ2-5; 7 nucleotides align to TRBD1. Unmatched junction bases numbered 11, after V lost 5 bases and J lost 5 bases. There are 15 residues in the CDR3. CDR1 is LGHDT and CDR2 is YNNKEL in the germline V gene (reference sequence).

This chain links TRBV7-9 with TRBJ1-1; D possibly corresponds to TRBD1 (6 bases). CDR1 is SEHNR, CDR2 FQNEAQ, per germline (reference sequence). Trimming cost V 2 bases and J 6 bases, with 16 bases left between them. This CDR3 has 15 residues. The CDR3 sequence is CASSLSFPGVAEAFF. CDR3 sequence (DNA): TGTGCCAGCAGCTTATCGTTCCCAGGGGTGGCTGAAGCTTTCTTT.

The chain is built from TRBV2 and TRBJ2-1; D remains unclear. CDR1 and CDR2 (germline): SNHLY, FYNNEI. V gave up 2 bases and J gave up 9 bases, with 8 bases separating them. The CDR3 covers 12 residues. In DNA form, the CDR3 reads TGTGCCAGCAGTGAACAGTCGTTTGAGCAGTTCTTC. Translation gives CASSEQSFEQFF.

The V call is TRBV5-1, the J call TRBJ2-1, with TRBD2 matching over 7 bases. The V gene end was trimmed by 4 bases and the J gene end by 10 bases; junction bases not matched to a gene: 14. Germline CDR1 reads SGHRS; CDR2 reads YFSETQ. This CDR3 is built from 15 residues. As DNA, the CDR3 is TGCGCCAGCAGCGGGTCTAGCGGTACGGGGAGGGAGCAGTTCTTC. It translates to CASSGSSGTGREQFF.

The genes are TRBV14 and TRBJ1-3; unclear D gene. There are 15 residues in the CDR3. Trimming took 1 base from V and 4 from J, leaving 11 bases between them. From germline, CDR1 is SGHDN and CDR2 FVKESK. The CDR3 spells CASSQGLTVGNTIYF. CDR3 bases: TGTGCCAGCAGCCAAGGGCTCACCGTCGGAAACACCATATATTTT.

This chain uses TRBV11-3 with TRBJ1-4; D call uncertain. The CDR3 contains 13 residues. Germline values: CDR1 SGHNT, CDR2 YENEEA. The CDR3 nucleotides read TGTGCATCGTCAGGAGGACCTAATGAAAAACTGTTTTTT. Translation: CASSGGPNEKLFF.

The genes are TRBV19 and TRBJ2-5; 7 positions agree with TRBD1. The CDR3 is 12 amino acids. Germline V gene sequence: CDR1 LNHDA, CDR2 SQIVND (reference sequence). J gave up 2 bases and V 8 bases, and 2 bases lay outside the gene matches. The CDR3 DNA reads as TGTGCCAGTGGGGGACAGCAAGAGACCCAGTACTTC. Encoded protein: CASGGQQETQYF.